This T cell receptor (beta chain) stems from a study of shared T cell receptors in the human thymus. CDR3 length: 18 amino acids. V trimming: 0 bases; J trimming: 3 bases; junction bases outside the gene matches: 12. Germline V lookup: CDR1 SGHDN, CDR2 FVKESK. Assay: immunoSEQ multiplex PCR; the TCRdb copy retains only in-frame clones and omits some. The table has 450,000 to 650,000 clones, around 82% seen once; the top ten hold about 0.012%. Another study also made use of these data, one on human thymus T cells. According to that study: Infants served as donors; they were healthy and Finnish and were having corrective surgery for congenital heart defects. Corrective cardiac operations yielded the resected thymus tissue. Repertoires sampled from thymus and blood appeared biased in V and J gene usage. In unrelated individuals, thymic repertoires overlapped highly, according to related research.

This TCR came from a boy under three years old with a congenital heart defect. Sequenced material: thymocytes. The V call is TRBV14, the J call TRBJ2-3, with TRBD2 identical over 7 bases. CDR3 DNA: TGTGCCAGCAGCCAAGATCACAGCGGGACTTTCGGGACAGATACGCAGTATTTT. Protein sequence: CASSQDHSGTFGTDTQYF.